Listed here are 15 T cell receptor beta chains from one sample, sequenced in a study of blood T cell repertoires in COVID-19. Assay: immunoSEQ multiplex PCR; the TCRdb copy retains only in-frame clones and omits some. The data show fewer than 85,000 clones, with 65% to 90% seen just once and more than 5% held by the top ten. Material: peripheral blood. The source is a woman in her fifties or sixties with acute or convalescent COVID-19.

The chain couples TRBV12-3 or TRBV12-4 to TRBJ2-2; D not certain. The CDR3 extends over 13 amino acids. Trimming pared 3 bases from V and 1 base from J, leaving 3 bases between. The DNA of the CDR3 is TGTGCCAGCAGTTTCTGGAACACCGGGGAGCTGTTTTTT. Amino acids: CASSFWNTGELFF.

V usage is TRBV11-3 and J usage is TRBJ2-3, with a possible D match to TRBD2 (6 bases). Germline assignment: CDR1 SGHNT and CDR2 YENEEA. This CDR3 is built from 16 residues. With 1 base removed from V and 4 bases from J, the gap between germline ends came to 15 bases. The CDR3 nucleotides read TGTGCCAGCAGCTTAGGGGGAGGCCGAAACGCAGATACGCAGTATTTT. Translation gives CASSLGGGRNADTQYF.

The chain has TRBV3-1 (or the pseudogene TRBV3-2) and TRBJ2-7, with TRBD1 matching over 9 bases. In germline, CDR1 is LGHDT, CDR2 YNNKEL (reference sequence). The junction had 6 bases not matched to a gene; V was cut back by 4 bases and J by 2 bases. The CDR3 sequence is 15 residues long. The CDR3 region is CASSPRDRDPYEQYF. In DNA, the CDR3 is TGTGCCAGCAGCCCCCGGGACAGGGATCCCTACGAGCAGTACTTC.

V is TRBV15 and J is TRBJ1-5, with D hard to call. The germline V gene encodes CDR1 LNHNV and CDR2 YYDKDF (reference sequence). The CDR3 has 15 amino acids. V lost 0 bases, J lost 3 bases, and 9 bases lay in between. CDR3 bases: TGTGCCACCAGCAGAGAGGGCAAGGACAATCAGCCCCAGCATTTT. Encoded protein: CATSREGKDNQPQHF. Based on the CDR3 plus reference TRBV15 and TRBJ1-5, the full variable domain is DAMVIQNPRYQVTQFGKPVTLSCSQTLNHNVMYWYQQKSSQAPKLLFHYYDKDFNNEADTPDNFQSRRPNTSFCFLDIRSPGLGDTAMYLCATSREGKDNQPQHFGDGTRLSIL.

This sequence joins TRBV2 and TRBJ1-4, with 9 nucleotides matching TRBD1. This CDR3 region has 16 residues. Trimming cost V 5 bases and J 4 bases; bases outside gene matches: 8. Germline CDR1 and CDR2: SNHLY and FYNNEI. CDR3 nucleotide sequence: TGTGCCAGCAGTCCGGACAGGGGTTATGGTAATGAAAAACTGTTTTTT. As protein: CASSPDRGYGNEKLFF.

The chain recombines TRBV6-5 with TRBJ1-5; a weak D match, TRBD1 (6 bases). V lost 6 bases and J lost 1, with 13 bases in between. This CDR3 is built from 15 residues. Germline CDR1 MNHEY, CDR2 SVGAGI. This CDR3 is CASRPTGVSNQPQHF. DNA of the CDR3: TGTGCCAGCAGGCCGACAGGTGTAAGCAATCAGCCCCAGCATTTT.

V usage is TRBV5-6 and J usage is TRBJ2-3, with a possible D match to TRBD2 (5 bases). This CDR3 has 14 residues. Germline values: CDR1 SGHDT, CDR2 YYEEEE. Deletions cut 4 bases from V and 2 bases from J, with 11 bases between. In DNA, the CDR3 is TGTGCCAGCAGCCTACCGGGAAACACAGATACGCAGTATTTT. Its translation is CASSLPGNTDTQYF. Full variable domain (remainder filled in from reference TRBV5-6 and TRBJ2-3): DAGVTQSPTHLIKTRGQQVTLRCSPKSGHDTVSWYQQALGQGPQFIFQYYEEEERQRGNFPDRFSGHQFPNYSSELNVNALLLGDSALYLCASSLPGNTDTQYFGPGTRLTVL.

The CDR3 region has the DNA TGTGCCAGCAGCCTAAGGACAGGGCAAAACACCGGGGAGCTGTTTTTT. Protein: CASSLRTGQNTGELFF. The chain has TRBV14 and TRBJ2-2; 8 bases match TRBD1. The CDR3 runs to 16 residues. Unmatched junction bases numbered 6, after V lost 4 bases and J lost 2 bases. Germline V lookup: CDR1 SGHDN, CDR2 FVKESK. The full variable domain, rest sourced from reference TRBV14 and TRBJ2-2, is EAGVTQFPSHSVIEKGQTVTLRCDPISGHDNLYWYRRVMGKEIKFLLHFVKESKQDESGMPNNRFLAERTGGTYSTLKVQPAELEDSGVYFCASSLRTGQNTGELFFGEGSRLTVL.

The genes are TRBV5-8 and TRBJ1-4, with 7 nucleotides matching TRBD1. Trimming took 0 bases from V and 3 from J; bases not matched to a gene: 2. Germline CDR1 and CDR2: SGHTS and YDEGEE. The CDR3 runs to 15 residues. The chain's CDR3 is CASSLGQGSNEKLFF. The DNA of the CDR3 is TGTGCCAGCAGCTTGGGACAGGGTTCTAATGAAAAACTGTTTTTT.

The J gene is TRBJ1-1, the V gene TRBV29-1; D not certain. This CDR3 spans 10 amino acids. Germline V gene lookup returns CDR1 SQVTM and CDR2 ANQGSEA. Trimming pared 0 bases from V and 14 bases from J, leaving 10 bases between. In nucleotides, the CDR3 is TGCAGCGTTGAAGAATCGGTGCAATTCTTT. Translating gives CSVEESVQFF.

This chain joins TRBV12-3 or TRBV12-4 and TRBJ1-4; D unclear. Trimming left V 3 bases short and J 7 bases short, with 9 bases between. This CDR3 has 13 amino acids. The CDR3 sequence is CASSFEGSEKLFF. Written as DNA, the CDR3 is TGTGCCAGCAGTTTTGAAGGGAGTGAAAAACTGTTTTTT.

The gene calls are TRBV6-5 and TRBJ2-7, with D possibly being TRBD1 (5 bases). Germline loops: CDR1 MNHEY, CDR2 SVGAGI. V was clipped by 5 bases and J by 2 bases, with 13 bases between them. The CDR3 has 14 amino acids. CDR3 nucleotide sequence: TGTGCCAGCAGTACCCGACAGTCTGCCTACGAGCAGTACTTC. Translating gives CASSTRQSAYEQYF.

The chain carries TRBV9 and TRBJ2-5; possibly TRBD2 for D (6 bases). CDR3 length: 14 amino acids. Germline V CDR1 and CDR2: SGDLS, YYNGEE. Trimming cost V 0 bases and J 0 bases, with 6 bases left between them. The CDR3 loop is CASSVAGDQETQYF. The DNA for the CDR3 is TGTGCCAGCAGCGTAGCGGGAGACCAAGAGACCCAGTACTTC. The whole variable domain, remainder taken from reference TRBV9 and TRBJ2-5, is DSGVTQTPKHLITATGQRVTLRCSPRSGDLSVYWYQQSLDQGLQFLIQYYNGEERAKGNILERFSAQQFPDLHSELNLSSLELGDSALYFCASSVAGDQETQYFGPGTRLLVL.

The V and J genes are TRBV6-6 and TRBJ1-4; D gene ambiguous. The germline V gene has CDR1 MNHNY and CDR2 SVGAGI (reference sequence). V was cut by 2 bases and J by 4 bases, with 8 bases left in between. This CDR3 is built from 14 residues. The CDR3 loop is CASSYGQNNEKLFF. The CDR3 nucleotides are TGTGCCAGCAGTTACGGGCAGAATAATGAAAAACTGTTTTTT.

The chain couples TRBV5-4 to TRBJ1-1, with 9 bases matching TRBD1. This CDR3 has 14 amino acids. Germline CDR1 SGHNT, CDR2 YYREEE (reference sequence). V trimming: 4 bases; J trimming: 7 bases; junction bases outside the gene matches: 8. The CDR3 DNA follows: TGTGCCAGCAGCGTTGGGACAGGGACGCTTGAAGCTTTCTTT. Protein sequence: CASSVGTGTLEAFF.